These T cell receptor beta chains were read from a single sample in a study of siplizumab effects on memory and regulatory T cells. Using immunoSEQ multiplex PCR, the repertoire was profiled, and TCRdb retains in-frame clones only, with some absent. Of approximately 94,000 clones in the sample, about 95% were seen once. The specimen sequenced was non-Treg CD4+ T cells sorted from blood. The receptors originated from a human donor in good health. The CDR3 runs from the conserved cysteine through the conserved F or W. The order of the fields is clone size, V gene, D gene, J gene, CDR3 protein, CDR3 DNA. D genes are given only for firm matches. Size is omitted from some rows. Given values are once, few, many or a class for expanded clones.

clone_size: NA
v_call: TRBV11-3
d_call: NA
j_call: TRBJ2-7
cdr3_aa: CASSSLRREQYF
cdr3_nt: TGTGCCAGCAGCTCCTTGCGGCGCGAGCAGTACTTC

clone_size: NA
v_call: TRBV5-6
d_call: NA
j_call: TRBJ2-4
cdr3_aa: CASSLRPGEDIQYF
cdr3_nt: TGTGCCAGCAGCTTGAGGCCCGGAGAGGACATTCAGTACTTC

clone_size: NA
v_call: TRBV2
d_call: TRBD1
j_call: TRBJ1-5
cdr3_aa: CASSSRGLSNQPQHF
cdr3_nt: TGTGCCAGCTCCAGCAGGGGGCTTAGCAATCAGCCCCAGCATTTT

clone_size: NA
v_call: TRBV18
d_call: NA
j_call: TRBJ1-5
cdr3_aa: CASSPGGDASVQPQHF
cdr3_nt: TGTGCCAGCTCACCTGGGGGGGACGCCTCAGTGCAGCCCCAGCATTTT

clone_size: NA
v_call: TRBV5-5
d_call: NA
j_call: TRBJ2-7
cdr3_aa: CASSWGGHSRSYEQYF
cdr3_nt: TGTGCCAGCAGCTGGGGGGGCCACTCGCGCTCCTACGAGCAGTACTTC

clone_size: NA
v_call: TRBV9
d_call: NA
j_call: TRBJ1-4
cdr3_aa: CASSVDPGSEKLFF
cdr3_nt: TGTGCCAGCAGCGTAGATCCAGGCAGTGAAAAACTGTTTTTT

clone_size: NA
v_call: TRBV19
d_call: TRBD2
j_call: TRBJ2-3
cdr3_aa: CASSIVASGADTQYF
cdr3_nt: TGTGCCAGTAGTATAGTGGCTAGCGGGGCAGATACGCAGTATTTT

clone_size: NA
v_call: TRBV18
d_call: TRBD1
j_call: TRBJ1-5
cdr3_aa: CASSSFGTDKLQPQHF
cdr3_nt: TGTGCCAGCTCGTCATTCGGGACAGATAAACTTCAGCCCCAGCATTTT

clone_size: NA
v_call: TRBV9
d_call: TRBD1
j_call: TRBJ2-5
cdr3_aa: CASSVNTGQQETQYF
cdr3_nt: TGTGCCAGCAGCGTAAACACGGGACAGCAAGAGACCCAGTACTTC

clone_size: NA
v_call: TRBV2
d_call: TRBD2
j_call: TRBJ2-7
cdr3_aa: CASSLAETYEQYF
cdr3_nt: TGTGCCAGCAGTCTAGCGGAGACCTACGAGCAGTACTTC

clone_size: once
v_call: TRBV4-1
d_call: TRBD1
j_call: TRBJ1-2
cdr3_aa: CASSQDLGRGDGYTF
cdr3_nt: TGCGCCAGCAGCCAAGATTTGGGCAGGGGGGATGGCTACACCTTC

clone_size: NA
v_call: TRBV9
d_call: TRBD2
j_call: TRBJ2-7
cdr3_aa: CASSVGPSGADYEQYF
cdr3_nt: TGTGCCAGCAGCGTAGGGCCTAGCGGGGCCGACTACGAGCAGTACTTC

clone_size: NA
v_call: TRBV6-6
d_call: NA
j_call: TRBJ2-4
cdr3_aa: CASNDAKLAKNIQYF
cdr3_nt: TGTGCCAGCAATGATGCGAAGCTAGCCAAAAACATTCAGTACTTC

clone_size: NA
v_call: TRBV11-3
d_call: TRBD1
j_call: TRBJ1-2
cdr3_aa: CASSRRGGQGSGYTF
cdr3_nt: TGTGCCAGCAGTCGTAGGGGAGGACAGGGATCTGGCTACACCTTC

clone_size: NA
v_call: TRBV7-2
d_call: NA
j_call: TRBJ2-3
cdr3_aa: CASSFNRIADTQYF
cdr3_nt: TGTGCCAGCAGCTTTAACAGGATAGCAGATACGCAGTATTTT

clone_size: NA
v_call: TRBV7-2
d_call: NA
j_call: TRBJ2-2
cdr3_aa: CASSLKDSPTGELFF
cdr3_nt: TGTGCCAGCAGTCTAAAGGACTCCCCCACCGGGGAGCTGTTTTTT

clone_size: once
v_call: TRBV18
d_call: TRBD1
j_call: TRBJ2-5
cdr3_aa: CASSPTGGETQYF
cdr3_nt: TGTGCCAGCTCGCCCACAGGGGGGGAGACCCAGTACTTC

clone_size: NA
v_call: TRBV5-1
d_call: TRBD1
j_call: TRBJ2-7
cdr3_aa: CASSTWPAGGNYEQYF
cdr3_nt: TGCGCCAGCAGCACCTGGCCGGCAGGGGGAAACTACGAGCAGTACTTC

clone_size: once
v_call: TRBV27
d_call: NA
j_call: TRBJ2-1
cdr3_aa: CASSHHRSDEQFF
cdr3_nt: TGTGCCAGCAGTCACCACCGCAGCGATGAGCAGTTCTTC

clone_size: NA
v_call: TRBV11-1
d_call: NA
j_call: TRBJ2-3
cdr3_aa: CATKHGGGNGDTQYF
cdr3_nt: TGTGCCACCAAGCACGGGGGTGGGAATGGAGATACGCAGTATTTT

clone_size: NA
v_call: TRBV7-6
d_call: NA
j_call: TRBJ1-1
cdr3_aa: CASSVNGGVGTEAFF
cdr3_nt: TGTGCCAGCAGCGTAAACGGGGGAGTCGGCACTGAAGCTTTCTTT

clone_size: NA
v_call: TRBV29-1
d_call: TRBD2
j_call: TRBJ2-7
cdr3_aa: CSVDRGLAGGEQYF
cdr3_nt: TGCAGCGTTGACCGGGGACTAGCGGGAGGCGAGCAGTACTTC

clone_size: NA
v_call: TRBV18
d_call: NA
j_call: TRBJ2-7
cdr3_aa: CASSRTGTVLYEQYF
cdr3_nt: TGTGCCAGCTCACGGACCGGGACTGTTCTCTACGAGCAGTACTTC

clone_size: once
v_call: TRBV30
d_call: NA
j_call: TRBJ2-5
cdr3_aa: CAWSGQAQETQYF
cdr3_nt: TGTGCCTGGAGTGGACAGGCGCAAGAGACCCAGTACTTC

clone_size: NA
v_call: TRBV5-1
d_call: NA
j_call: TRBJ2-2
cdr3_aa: CASSATGKGELFF
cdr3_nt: TGCGCCAGCAGCGCCACAGGGAAGGGGGAGCTGTTTTTT

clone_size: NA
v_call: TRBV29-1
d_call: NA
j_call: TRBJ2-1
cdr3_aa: CSASRQRTVKSYNEQFF
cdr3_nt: TGCAGCGCCTCTAGACAGCGGACCGTTAAGTCCTACAATGAGCAGTTCTTC

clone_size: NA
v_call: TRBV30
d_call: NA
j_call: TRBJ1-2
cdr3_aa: CAWSVEANYGYTF
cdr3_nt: TGTGCCTGGAGTGTGGAGGCTAACTATGGCTACACCTTC

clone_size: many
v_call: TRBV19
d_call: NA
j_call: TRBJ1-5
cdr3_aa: CASISEQKGIGNQPQHF
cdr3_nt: TGTGCCAGTATTTCGGAACAAAAGGGGATAGGCAATCAGCCCCAGCATTTT

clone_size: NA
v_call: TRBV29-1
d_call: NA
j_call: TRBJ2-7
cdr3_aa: CSAKQGLYEQYF
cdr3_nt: TGCAGCGCTAAACAGGGCCTCTACGAGCAGTACTTC

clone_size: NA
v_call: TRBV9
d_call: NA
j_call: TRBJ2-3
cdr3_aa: CASSGSGEVSTDTQYF
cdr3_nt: TGTGCCAGCAGCGGATCAGGGGAAGTGAGCACAGATACGCAGTATTTT

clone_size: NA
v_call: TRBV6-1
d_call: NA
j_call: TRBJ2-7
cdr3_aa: CASTRTFPGVYEQYF
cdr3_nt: TGTGCCAGCACCCGGACTTTTCCCGGGGTCTACGAGCAGTACTTC

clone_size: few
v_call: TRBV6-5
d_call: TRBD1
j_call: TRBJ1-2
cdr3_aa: CASSPNRGVYGYTF
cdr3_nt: TGTGCCAGCAGCCCGAACAGGGGGGTTTATGGCTACACCTTC

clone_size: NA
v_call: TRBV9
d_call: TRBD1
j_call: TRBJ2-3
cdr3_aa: CASSVEGADTQYF
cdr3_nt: TGTGCCAGCAGCGTAGAGGGGGCGGATACGCAGTATTTT

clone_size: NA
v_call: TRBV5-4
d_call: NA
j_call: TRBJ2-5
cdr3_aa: CASSRGPRTSEETQYF
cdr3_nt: TGTGCCAGCAGCCGGGGACCCAGGACCTCGGAGGAGACCCAGTACTTC

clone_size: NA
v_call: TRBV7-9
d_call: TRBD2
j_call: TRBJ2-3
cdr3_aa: CASSSGTSGRADTQYF
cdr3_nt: TGTGCCAGCAGCTCCGGGACTAGCGGGAGGGCGGATACGCAGTATTTT

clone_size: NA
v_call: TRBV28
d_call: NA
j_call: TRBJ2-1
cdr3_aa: CASKGGVGNEQFF
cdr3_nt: TGTGCCAGCAAAGGGGGAGTGGGCAATGAGCAGTTCTTC

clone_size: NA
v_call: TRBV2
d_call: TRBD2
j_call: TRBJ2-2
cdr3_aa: CASSVLAGGTGELFF
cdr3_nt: TGTGCCAGCAGCGTACTAGCGGGCGGCACCGGGGAGCTGTTTTTT

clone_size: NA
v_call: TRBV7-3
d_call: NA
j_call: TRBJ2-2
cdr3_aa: CASSSRNTGELFF
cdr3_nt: TGTGCCAGCAGCTCAAGGAACACCGGGGAGCTGTTTTTT

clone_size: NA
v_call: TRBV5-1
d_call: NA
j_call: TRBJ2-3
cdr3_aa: CASSLTGYEGTDTQYF
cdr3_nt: TGCGCCAGCAGCTTGACAGGGTACGAGGGCACAGATACGCAGTATTTT

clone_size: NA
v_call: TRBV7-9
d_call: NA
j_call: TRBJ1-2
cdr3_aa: CASSLLGGYTF
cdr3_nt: TGTGCCAGCAGCTTACTAGGCGGCTACACCTTC

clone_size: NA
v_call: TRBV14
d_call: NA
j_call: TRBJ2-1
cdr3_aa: CASSSQTYNEQFF
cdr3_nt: TGTGCCAGCAGCTCCCAGACATACAATGAGCAGTTCTTC